This TCR beta chain originates from a study of blood T cell repertoires in COVID-19. TCRdb's copy holds only in-frame clones and misses some; the assay was immunoSEQ multiplex PCR. The sample lists 300,000 to 450,000 clones; about 90% were seen once. The CDR3 length is 17 residues. Germline V gene lookup returns CDR1 SGHTA and CDR2 FQGNSA. V lost 1 base and J 0 bases, leaving 13 bases between the germline ends. The TCR comes from a woman in her 30s who had recovered from COVID-19. The source material was PBMCs or T cells enriched from blood (not recorded which). The genes are TRBV7-2 and TRBJ1-3; TRBD1 might be the D (5 bases). The CDR3 nucleotides are TGTGCCAGCAGCTTAGTGGCAGGGCCCCGCTCTGGAAACACCATATATTTT. This encodes CASSLVAGPRSGNTIYF.